This T cell receptor (beta chain) was captured in a study of cytomegalovirus exposure and HLA in healthy donors. The study's findings and limits: Of the V segments, some could not be distinguished, including TRBV6-2 and TRBV6-3, and were excluded. A prior analysis recorded that most TCR beta V segments were productive about 87% or about 30% of the time.

The germline CDR1 and CDR2 sequences are SEHNR and FQNEAQ (reference sequence). With 6 bases clipped from V and 7 bases from J, the junction kept 16 bases outside the gene matches. This CDR3 comprises 16 residues. This clone was detected a few times. The antigen remains unidentified. Both 60 Vbeta primers and 13 Jbeta primers went into the PCR. Assay: immunoSEQ multiplex PCR; the TCRdb copy retains only in-frame clones and omits some. The sample shows 200,000 or so clones, 70% to 85% of them seen only once. Participants comprised healthy donors of bone marrow. The V and J genes are TRBV7-9 and TRBJ1-2; the match to TRBD1 covers 8 bases. Input material: PBMCs. The TCR sequence derives from a boy aged 2-9 years in good health and CMV-seronegative. CDR3 protein: CASRSGQGASFSGYTF. Written as DNA, the CDR3 is TGTGCCAGCAGGTCGGGGCAGGGGGCCAGTTTTAGTGGCTACACCTTC.